This T cell receptor (beta chain) was sequenced for a study of OX40 agonist ivuxolimab in advanced cancers. Study in general: Patients were given ivuxolimab, an antibody that agonizes OX40 (CD134).

TCRdb's copy holds only in-frame clones and misses some; the assay was immunoSEQ multiplex PCR. The data show 14,000 to 15,000 clones, just under 80% seen once. V was clipped by 4 bases and J by 6 bases, with 15 bases between them. The CDR3 consists of 15 residues. Per the germline V gene, CDR1 is SEHNR and CDR2 is FQNEAQ (reference sequence). This clone has more than one count but fewer than ten. The TCR was taken from an adult with an advanced solid tumor such as melanoma, head and neck, liver or kidney cancer. The chain has TRBV7-9 and TRBJ2-2; D unclear. The sequenced sample was CD4+ or CD8+ T cells sorted from blood, obtained in a trial of the OX40 agonist ivuxolimab. Here the CDR3 DNA reads TGTGCCAGCAGCTCAAATACACCGGGTCCCGGGGAGCTGTTTTTT. Its protein is CASSSNTPGPGELFF.